The clone carrying this T cell receptor beta chain was detected a few times. The entry originates in a study of identical twins. TCRdb ran MiXCR on the 5' RACE reads and lists one entry per CDR3 protein. The repertoire includes 500,000 to 550,000 distinct CDR3 sequences, about 20% of them detected once, and 0.48% sits in the top ten. The CDR3 is 18 amino acids. V shed 5 bases and J shed 4 bases, with 26 bases lying between them. These same data were also listed under a study on yellow fever vaccine responses in identical twins.

Sequencing input: CD4+ T cells sorted from blood. The V gene is TRBV12-3 or TRBV12-4, the J gene TRBJ1-2, with D perhaps TRBD1 (5 bases). This receptor was obtained from a young woman in good health. This chain's CDR3 is CASSPARDARENVYGYTF. In nucleotides, the CDR3 is TGTGCCAGCAGTCCTGCTCGGGACGCAAGGGAGAATGTCTATGGCTACACCTTC.